This T cell receptor (beta chain) was recovered during a study of shared clonotypes between healthy human individuals. The authors ran the assay at deep level. The protocol was immunoSEQ multiplex PCR, while the TCRdb copy is restricted to in-frame clones and leaves out a portion. This sample has about 690,000 clones; about nine tenths occur once, and the top ten carry 34%. Losses at the gene ends were 6 bases for V and 10 bases for J; bases not matched to a gene: 10. Per germline, CDR1 MDHEN and CDR2 SYDVKM. This CDR3 comprises 14 residues. The sequencing sample was made of memory CD8+ T cells from PBMCs. Subset: CD45RO+ cells pooled with CCR7-negative TemRA cells. The sequence came from a young man in good health. Some clones in this sample may be carry-over from other donors' samples. The chain has TRBV28 and TRBJ2-1; 9 nucleotides align to TRBD2. CDR3 residues: CASSSGERGAEQFF. The CDR3 nucleotides read TGTGCCAGCAGCTCTGGAGAGCGGGGGGCAGAGCAGTTCTTC.